Following are 25 T cell receptor beta chains from one sample sequenced in a study of tumour-infiltrating T cells in Burkitt lymphoma. The method was immunoSEQ multiplex PCR; TCRdb's version includes in-frame clones alone and lacks a portion of them. This table has more than 45,000 clones, around 30% appearing once. Sequencing was performed on tumor tissue. Every receptor here comes from a human donor with Burkitt lymphoma.

J is TRBJ2-1 and V is TRBV5-1; TRBD1 aligns across 8 bases. The V segment lost 8 bases and the J segment 5 bases; nucleotides outside the gene matches: 12. CDR3 length equals 15 residues. Germline loops: CDR1 SGHRS, CDR2 YFSETQ. CDR3 amino acids: CASSLFGTGDNEQFF. CDR3 in DNA: TGCGCCAGTTCCCTTTTCGGGACAGGAGACAATGAGCAGTTCTTC.

The table lists this clone with a few counts. The chain employs TRBV5-1 and TRBJ2-3; TRBD1 aligns across 8 bases. From germline, CDR1 is SGHRS and CDR2 YFSETQ. J was trimmed by 8 bases and V by 2 bases; bases with no gene match: 10. The CDR3 loop spans 15 amino acids. CDR3 protein: CASSLSSGTGSTQYF. The CDR3 nucleotides are TGCGCCAGCAGCTTATCCTCCGGGACAGGAAGTACGCAGTATTTT.

The sample holds a few counts of this clone. The chain employs TRBV4-3 and TRBJ1-2, with D tentatively TRBD1 (5 bases). This CDR3 contains 15 residues. Trimming pared 5 bases from V and 1 base from J, leaving 14 bases between. Germline CDR1 reads LGHNA; CDR2 reads YSLEER. CDR3 amino acids: CASSYNRDYNYGYTF. CDR3 in DNA: TGCGCCAGCAGCTATAACCGGGACTATAACTATGGCTACACCTTC.

The chain joins TRBV29-1 to TRBJ1-5, with D possibly TRBD1 on 5 matching bases. There are 13 residues in the CDR3. Germline lookup yields CDR1 SQVTM and CDR2 ANQGSEA. Trimming cost V 6 bases and J 0 bases, with 9 bases left between them. The CDR3 region has the DNA TGCAGCGTGGGGGAGAATAGCAATCAGCCCCAGCATTTT. The encoded protein is CSVGENSNQPQHF. The variable domain in full, completed from reference TRBV29-1 and TRBJ1-5, reads SAVISQKPSRDICQRGTSLTIQCQVDSQVTMMFWYRQQPGQSLTLIATANQGSEATYESGFVIDKFPISRPNLTFSTLTVSNMSPEDSSIYLCSVGENSNQPQHFGDGTRLSIL.

V and J are TRBV4-1 and TRBJ1-1; no reliable D call. Germline lookup yields CDR1 MGHRA and CDR2 YSYEKL. The CDR3 runs 15 residues. The germline V and J ends were trimmed by 1 base and 1 base, with 10 bases remaining between them. Here the CDR3 DNA reads TGCGCCAGCAGCCAAGGGGTCGCAGAGAACACTGAAGCTTTCTTT. It specifies CASSQGVAENTEAFF.

The chain couples TRBV5-1 to TRBJ1-3, with D unclear. This CDR3 is 14 amino acids long. V was cut by 4 bases and J by 6 bases, with 14 bases left in between. Germline-derived CDR1 and CDR2 are SGHRS and YFSETQ. CDR3 sequence reads: CASSPQVSENTIYF. As DNA, the CDR3 is TGCGCCAGCAGCCCTCAGGTCTCCGAAAACACCATATATTTT.

In the case of this clone: Its ends do not fully match the called genes, so a read error is possible. The chain recombines TRBV7-2 with TRBJ1-4; 7 nucleotides align to TRBD1. Germline V gene sequence: CDR1 SGHTA, CDR2 FQGNSA. This CDR3 spans 15 amino acids. CDR3 coding DNA: TGTGCCAACAGCCCACAGGGGACAACTAATGAAAAACTGTTTTTT. Amino acid sequence: CANSPQGTTNEKLFF.

CDR3 in DNA: TGCAGCGTACCCGCGACCTACGAGCAGTACTTC. Translation gives CSVPATYEQYF. The chain is built from TRBV20-1 and TRBJ2-7, with D hard to call. The CDR3 loop spans 11 amino acids. Germline V gene lookup returns CDR1 DFQATT and CDR2 SNEGSKA (reference sequence).

There are a few counts of this clone. The CDR3: CASSFWGAGTDTQYF. In DNA, the CDR3 is TGCGCCAGCAGCTTTTGGGGGGCGGGGACAGATACGCAGTATTTT. J is TRBJ2-3 and V is TRBV5-1; tentatively, D is TRBD1 or TRBD2 (6 bases each). V dropped 2 bases and J dropped 3 bases, with 13 bases sitting between them. Germline CDR1 SGHRS, CDR2 YFSETQ. This CDR3 is built from 15 residues.

This chain uses TRBV6-5 with TRBJ2-7, with D possibly called TRBD1 or TRBD2 (5 bases each). V was pared by 0 bases and J by 0 bases, with 12 bases between. This CDR3 has 16 amino acids. Germline V CDR1 and CDR2: MNHEY, SVGAGI. The CDR3: CASSYSRGLSSYEQYF. The CDR3 DNA is TGTGCCAGCAGTTACTCGAGGGGCCTTAGCTCCTACGAGCAGTACTTC.

This chain links TRBV7-7 with TRBJ2-5, with D perhaps TRBD2 (5 bases). CDR3 length: 14 amino acids. CDR1 SSHAT and CDR2 FNYEAQ come from the germline V gene (reference sequence). V was pared by 5 bases and J by 4 bases, with 14 bases between. CDR3 in amino acids: CASSEGYRGETQYF. As DNA, the CDR3 is TGTGCCAGCAGCGAGGGCTACCGCGGAGAGACCCAGTACTTC.

V and J are TRBV7-2 and TRBJ1-1; D may be TRBD1 (5 bases). Germline loops: CDR1 SGHTA, CDR2 FQGNSA. Deletions cut 5 bases from V and 6 bases from J, with 10 bases between. This CDR3 is built from 12 residues. In nucleotides, the CDR3 is TGTGCCAGCAGCGGGCGGGGGGCTGAAGCTTTCTTT. Translation: CASSGRGAEAFF.

The V gene is TRBV27, the J gene TRBJ1-5, with D tentatively TRBD1 (5 bases). Looked up from germline, CDR1 is MNHEY and CDR2 is SMNVEV (reference sequence). The CDR3 spans 11 residues. V was shortened by 10 bases and J by 7 bases, with 11 bases between the two germline ends. CDR3 sequence: CATTRGQPQHF. Here the CDR3 DNA reads TGTGCCACCACAAGGGGACAGCCCCAGCATTTT.

V gene TRBV7-9 combines with J gene TRBJ1-5; no clear D. The CDR3 consists of 16 residues. Germline CDR1 is SEHNR and CDR2 is FQNEAQ (reference sequence). The V end was cut by 5 bases, the J end by 0 bases, with 14 bases between. The CDR3 reads CASSIGGSHSNQPQHF. The CDR3 region has the DNA TGTGCCAGCAGCATTGGCGGATCTCATAGCAATCAGCCCCAGCATTTT.

This sequence joins TRBV4-1 and TRBJ2-7; D is perhaps TRBD1 or TRBD2 (5 bases each). Trimming took off 4 bases at V and 0 bases at J, with 10 bases between the two ends. This CDR3 contains 14 residues. The germline V gene encodes CDR1 MGHRA and CDR2 YSYEKL. The CDR3 coding sequence is TGCGCCAGCAGCCGGGACGATAGCTCCTACGAGCAGTACTTC. It specifies CASSRDDSSYEQYF.

The genes are TRBV11-2 and TRBJ2-3; possibly TRBD1 or TRBD2 for D (6 bases each). Germline-derived CDR1 and CDR2 are SGHAT and FQNNGV. The CDR3 loop spans 14 amino acids. The germline V and J ends were trimmed by 0 bases and 5 bases, with 9 bases remaining between them. CDR3 protein: CASSLEGGGDTQYF. The CDR3, as DNA: TGTGCCAGCAGCTTAGAAGGGGGAGGAGATACGCAGTATTTT.

The rearrangement links TRBV29-1 to TRBJ2-7; TRBD2 matches 11 bases. V was clipped by 4 bases and J by 4 bases; unmatched bases: 6. The CDR3 sequence is 14 residues long. Germline CDR1 and CDR2: SQVTM and ANQGSEA. The CDR3 loop reads CSVGGTSGGYEQYF. Written as DNA, the CDR3 is TGCAGCGTTGGGGGAACTAGCGGGGGTTACGAGCAGTACTTC.

This sequence joins TRBV15 and TRBJ2-1; D is ambiguous. Trimming cost V 0 bases and J 12 bases, with 9 bases left between them. The germline CDR1 and CDR2 sequences are LNHNV and YYDKDF (reference sequence). CDR3 size: 12 residues. This CDR3 is CATSRDRSSQFF. The CDR3 coding sequence is TGTGCCACCAGCAGAGATCGATCCTCGCAGTTCTTC.

The V and J genes are TRBV2 and TRBJ1-2; D is undetermined. The germline V gene has CDR1 SNHLY and CDR2 FYNNEI. V dropped 7 bases and J dropped 2 bases, with 11 bases sitting between them. CDR3 length: 13 residues. The CDR3 nucleotides read TGTGCCAGCACACGGGAGATAAACTATGGCTACACCTTC. This codes for CASTREINYGYTF.

This rearrangement joins TRBV5-5 to TRBJ1-4; TRBD1 matches at 9 bases. The V segment lost 4 bases and the J segment 6 bases; nucleotides outside the gene matches: 13. Germline lookup yields CDR1 SGHKS and CDR2 YYEKEE (reference sequence). There are 17 residues in the CDR3. DNA of the CDR3: TGTGCCAGCAGCCCGGGACACTCCGGGACAGGGTATGAAAAACTGTTTTTT. This codes for CASSPGHSGTGYEKLFF. Based on the CDR3 plus reference TRBV5-5 and TRBJ1-4, the full variable domain is DAGVTQSPTHLIKTRGQQVTLRCSPISGHKSVSWYQQVLGQGPQFIFQYYEKEERGRGNFPDRFSARQFPNYSSELNVNALLLGDSALYLCASSPGHSGTGYEKLFFGSGTQLSVL.

The CDR3: CASSLGSGNTIYF. The CDR3 DNA reads TGTGCCAGCAGCCTAGGTTCTGGAAACACCATATATTTT. The rearrangement joins TRBV7-9 to TRBJ1-3, with D uncertain. Trimming left V 5 bases short and J 1 base short, with 6 bases between. CDR3 length: 13 residues. The germline gives CDR1 SEHNR, CDR2 FQNEAQ (reference sequence).

This chain connects TRBV19 to TRBJ1-1, with 8 nucleotides matching TRBD1. With V trimmed by 3 bases and J by 8 bases, 5 bases remained unmatched. Germline CDR1 LNHDA, CDR2 SQIVND (reference sequence). The CDR3 sequence is 13 residues long. The CDR3 reads CASSIGRDREAFF. The CDR3, as DNA: TGTGCCAGTAGTATCGGGAGGGACAGGGAAGCTTTCTTT. Drawing the rest from reference TRBV19 and TRBJ1-1, the complete variable domain is DGGITQSPKYLFRKEGQNVTLSCEQNLNHDAMYWYRQDPGQGLRLIYYSQIVNDFQKGDIAEGYSVSREKKESFPLTVTSAQKNPTAFYLCASSIGRDREAFFGQGTRLTVV.

The V and J genes are TRBV10-2 and TRBJ2-7, with a tentative D call TRBD2 (5 bases). The germline V gene has CDR1 WSHSY and CDR2 SAAADI. The CDR3 covers 13 residues. V lost 4 bases and J 3 bases, leaving 10 bases between the germline ends. The DNA of the CDR3 is TGCGCCAGCAGTGTCTCTAGCAGCTACGAGCAGTACTTC. This codes for CASSVSSSYEQYF.

The genes are TRBV5-6 and TRBJ1-1; TRBD1 might be the D (6 bases). The CDR3 loop spans 14 amino acids. Looked up from germline, CDR1 is SGHDT and CDR2 is YYEEEE. Deletions cut 6 bases from V and 6 bases from J, with 18 bases between. CDR3 in amino acids: CASNDFQGLSEAFF. The CDR3 nucleotides are TGTGCCAGCAACGATTTCCAGGGGTTATCTGAAGCTTTCTTT.

This clone occurred a few times. This chain links TRBV7-9 with TRBJ1-4; 8 nucleotides agree with TRBD1. The CDR3 extends over 14 amino acids. Trimming cost V 4 bases and J 8 bases; bases outside gene matches: 6. Germline CDR1 and CDR2: SEHNR and FQNEAQ (reference sequence). CDR3 amino acids: CASSSGQGGEKLFF. The CDR3 DNA follows: TGTGCCAGCAGCTCCGGACAGGGAGGAGAAAAACTGTTTTTT.